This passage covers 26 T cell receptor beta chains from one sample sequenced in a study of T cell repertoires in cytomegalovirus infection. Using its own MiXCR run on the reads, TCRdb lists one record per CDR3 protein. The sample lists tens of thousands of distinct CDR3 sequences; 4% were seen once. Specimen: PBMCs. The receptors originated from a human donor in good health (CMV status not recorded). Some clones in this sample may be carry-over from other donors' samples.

The CDR3 is CASSLVGRPSGNTIYF. The CDR3 DNA reads TGTGCCAGCAGCTTAGTCGGAAGACCTTCTGGAAACACCATATATTTT. The V and J genes are TRBV7-2 and TRBJ1-3, with D unclear. The CDR3 extends over 16 amino acids. Germline lookup yields CDR1 SGHTA and CDR2 FQGNSA. V was clipped by 1 base and J by 1 base, with 11 bases between them.

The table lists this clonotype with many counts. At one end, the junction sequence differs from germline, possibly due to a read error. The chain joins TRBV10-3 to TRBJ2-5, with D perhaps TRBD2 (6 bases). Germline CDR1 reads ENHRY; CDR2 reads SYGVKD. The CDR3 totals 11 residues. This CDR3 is CAISESGTVLF. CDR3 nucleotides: TGTGCCATCAGTGAGTCCGGGACTGTCCTTTTC.

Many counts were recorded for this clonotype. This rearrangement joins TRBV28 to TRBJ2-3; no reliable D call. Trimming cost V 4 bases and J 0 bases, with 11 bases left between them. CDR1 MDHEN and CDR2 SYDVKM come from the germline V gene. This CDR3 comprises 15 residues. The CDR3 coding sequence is TGTGCCAGCAGTTCAACATATACTAGCACAGATACGCAGTATTTT. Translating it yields CASSSTYTSTDTQYF.

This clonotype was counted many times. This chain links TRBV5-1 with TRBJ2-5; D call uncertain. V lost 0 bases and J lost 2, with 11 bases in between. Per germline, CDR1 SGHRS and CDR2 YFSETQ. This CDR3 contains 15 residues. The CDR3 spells CASSLANVRQETQYF. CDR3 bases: TGCGCCAGCAGCTTGGCCAACGTCAGACAAGAGACCCAGTACTTC.

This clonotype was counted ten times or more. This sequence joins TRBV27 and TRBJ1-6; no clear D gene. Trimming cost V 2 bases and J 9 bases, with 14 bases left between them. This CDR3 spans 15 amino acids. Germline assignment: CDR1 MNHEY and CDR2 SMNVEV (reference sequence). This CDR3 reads CASSLDWRGGSPLHF. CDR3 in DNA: TGTGCCAGCAGTTTAGATTGGCGGGGAGGTTCACCCCTCCACTTT.

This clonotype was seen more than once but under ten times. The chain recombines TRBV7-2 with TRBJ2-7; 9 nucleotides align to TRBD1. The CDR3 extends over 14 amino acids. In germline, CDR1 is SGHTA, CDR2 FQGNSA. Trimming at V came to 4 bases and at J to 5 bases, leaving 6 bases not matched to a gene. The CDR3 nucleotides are TGTGCCAGCAGCTACGGACAGGGGAGGAACGAGCAGTACTTC. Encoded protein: CASSYGQGRNEQYF. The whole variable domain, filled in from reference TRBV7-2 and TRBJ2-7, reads GAGVSQSPSNKVTEKGKDVELRCDPISGHTALYWYRQSLGQGLEFLIYFQGNSAPDKSGLPSDRFSAERTGGSVSTLTIQRTQQEDSAVYLCASSYGQGRNEQYFGPGTRLTVT.

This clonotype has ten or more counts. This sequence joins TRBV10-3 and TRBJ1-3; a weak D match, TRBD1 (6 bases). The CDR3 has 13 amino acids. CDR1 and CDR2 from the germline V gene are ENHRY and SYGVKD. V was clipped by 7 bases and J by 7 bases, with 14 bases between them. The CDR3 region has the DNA TGTGCCATCACCCAACAGGGTGGGAACACCATATATTTT. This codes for CAITQQGGNTIYF.

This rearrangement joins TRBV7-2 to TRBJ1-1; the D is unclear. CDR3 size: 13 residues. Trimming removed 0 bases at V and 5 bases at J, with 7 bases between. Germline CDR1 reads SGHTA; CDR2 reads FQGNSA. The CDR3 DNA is TGTGCCAGCAGCTTAGCAGTGGTGACTGAAGCTTTCTTT. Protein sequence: CASSLAVVTEAFF. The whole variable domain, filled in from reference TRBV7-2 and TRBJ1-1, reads GAGVSQSPSNKVTEKGKDVELRCDPISGHTALYWYRQSLGQGLEFLIYFQGNSAPDKSGLPSDRFSAERTGGSVSTLTIQRTQQEDSAVYLCASSLAVVTEAFFGQGTRLTVV.

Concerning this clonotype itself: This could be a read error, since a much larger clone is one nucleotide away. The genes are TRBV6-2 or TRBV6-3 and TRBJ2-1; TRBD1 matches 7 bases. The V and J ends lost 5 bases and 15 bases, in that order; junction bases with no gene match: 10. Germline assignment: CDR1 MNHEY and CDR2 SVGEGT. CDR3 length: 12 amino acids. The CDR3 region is CASSTDRVQRFF. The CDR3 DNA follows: TGTGCCAGCAGTACCGACAGGGTTCAGCGGTTCTTC.

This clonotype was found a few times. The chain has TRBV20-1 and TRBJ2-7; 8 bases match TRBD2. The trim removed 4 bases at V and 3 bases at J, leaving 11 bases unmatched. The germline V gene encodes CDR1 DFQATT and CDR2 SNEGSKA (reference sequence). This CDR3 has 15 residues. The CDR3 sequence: CSAILTSGSFYEQYF. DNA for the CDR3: TGCAGTGCTATATTAACTAGCGGATCTTTCTACGAGCAGTACTTC.

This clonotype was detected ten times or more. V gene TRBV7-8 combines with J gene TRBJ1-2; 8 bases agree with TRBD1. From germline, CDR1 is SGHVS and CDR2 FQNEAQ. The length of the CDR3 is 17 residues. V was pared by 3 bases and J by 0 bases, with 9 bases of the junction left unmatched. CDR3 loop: CASSFSGTGGANYGYTF. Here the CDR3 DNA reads TGTGCCAGCAGCTTCTCCGGGACAGGAGGAGCTAACTATGGCTACACCTTC.

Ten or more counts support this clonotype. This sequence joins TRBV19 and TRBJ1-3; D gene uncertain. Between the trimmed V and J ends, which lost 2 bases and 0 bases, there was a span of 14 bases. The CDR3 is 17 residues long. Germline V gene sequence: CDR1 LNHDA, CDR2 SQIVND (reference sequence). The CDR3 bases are TGTGCCAGTAGTATAATACGCCGGTCTAGCTCTGGAAACACCATATATTTT. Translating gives CASSIIRRSSSGNTIYF.

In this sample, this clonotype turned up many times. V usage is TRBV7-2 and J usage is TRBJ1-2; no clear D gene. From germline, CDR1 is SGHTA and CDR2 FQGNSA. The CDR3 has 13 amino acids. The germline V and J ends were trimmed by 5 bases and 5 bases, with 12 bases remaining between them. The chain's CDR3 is CASSPDFFYGYTF. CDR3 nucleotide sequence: TGTGCCAGCAGCCCAGACTTCTTTTATGGCTACACCTTC.

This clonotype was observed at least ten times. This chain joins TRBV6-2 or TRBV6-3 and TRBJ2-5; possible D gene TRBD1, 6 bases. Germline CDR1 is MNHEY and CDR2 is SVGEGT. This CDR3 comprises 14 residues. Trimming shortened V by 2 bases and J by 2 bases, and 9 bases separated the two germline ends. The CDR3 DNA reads TGTGCCAGCAGTTACCCGGACAGTCAAGAGACCCAGTACTTC. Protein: CASSYPDSQETQYF.

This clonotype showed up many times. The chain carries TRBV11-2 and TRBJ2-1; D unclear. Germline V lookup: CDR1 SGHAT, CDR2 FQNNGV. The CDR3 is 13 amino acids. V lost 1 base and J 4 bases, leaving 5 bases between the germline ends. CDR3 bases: TGTGCCAGCAGCTTAGCCACTTACAATGAGCAGTTCTTC. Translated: CASSLATYNEQFF. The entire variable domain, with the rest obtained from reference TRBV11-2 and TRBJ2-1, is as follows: EAGVAQSPRYKIIEKRQSVAFWCNPISGHATLYWYQQILGQGPKLLIQFQNNGVVDDSQLPKDRFSAERLKGVDSTLKIQPAKLEDSAVYLCASSLATYNEQFFGPGTRLTVL.

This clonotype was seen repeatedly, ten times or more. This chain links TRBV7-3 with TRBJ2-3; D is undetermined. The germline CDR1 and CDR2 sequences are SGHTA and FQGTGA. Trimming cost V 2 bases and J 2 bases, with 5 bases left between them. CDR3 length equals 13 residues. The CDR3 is CASSLDYTDTQYF. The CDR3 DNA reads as TGTGCCAGCAGCTTAGATTACACAGATACGCAGTATTTT.

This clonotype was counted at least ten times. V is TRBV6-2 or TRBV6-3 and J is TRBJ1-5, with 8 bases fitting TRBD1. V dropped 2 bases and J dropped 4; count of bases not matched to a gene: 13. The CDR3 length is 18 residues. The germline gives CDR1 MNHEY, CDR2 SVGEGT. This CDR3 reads CASSYPRSRTGTNQPQHF. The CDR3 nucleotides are TGTGCCAGCAGTTACCCGAGGAGTCGGACAGGGACTAATCAGCCCCAGCATTTT.

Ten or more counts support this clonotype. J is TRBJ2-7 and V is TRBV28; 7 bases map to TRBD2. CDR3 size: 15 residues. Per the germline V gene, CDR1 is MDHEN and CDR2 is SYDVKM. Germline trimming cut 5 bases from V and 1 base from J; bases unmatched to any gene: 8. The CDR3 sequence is CASSGGSSGSYEQYF. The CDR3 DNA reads TGTGCCAGCAGTGGGGGTTCTAGCGGATCCTACGAGCAGTACTTC.

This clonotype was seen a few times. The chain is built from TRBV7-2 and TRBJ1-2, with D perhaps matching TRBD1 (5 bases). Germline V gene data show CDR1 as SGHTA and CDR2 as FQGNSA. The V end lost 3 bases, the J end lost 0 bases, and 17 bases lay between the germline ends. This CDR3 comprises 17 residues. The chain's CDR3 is CASSFGPTWDPNYGYTF. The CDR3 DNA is TGTGCCAGCAGCTTCGGACCCACCTGGGACCCTAACTATGGCTACACCTTC.

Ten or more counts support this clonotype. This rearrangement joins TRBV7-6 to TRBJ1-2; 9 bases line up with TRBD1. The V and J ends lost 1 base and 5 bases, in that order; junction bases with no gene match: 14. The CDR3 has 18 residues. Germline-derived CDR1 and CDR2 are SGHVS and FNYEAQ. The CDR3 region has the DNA TGTGCCAGCAGCTTAGATGGGGACAGGGTTGGATTCGGGTATGGCTACACCTTC. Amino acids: CASSLDGDRVGFGYGYTF. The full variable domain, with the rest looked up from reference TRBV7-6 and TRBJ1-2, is GAGVSQSPRYKVTKRGQDVALRCDPISGHVSLYWYRQALGQGPEFLTYFNYEAQQDKSGLPNDRFSAERPEGSISTLTIQRTEQRDSAMYRCASSLDGDRVGFGYGYTFGSGTRLTVV.

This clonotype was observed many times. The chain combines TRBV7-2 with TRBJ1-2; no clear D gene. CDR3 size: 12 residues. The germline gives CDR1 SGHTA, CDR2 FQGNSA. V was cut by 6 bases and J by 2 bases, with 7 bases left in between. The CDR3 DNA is TGTGCCAGCAGTTCAGACAACTATGGCTACACCTTC. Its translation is CASSSDNYGYTF.

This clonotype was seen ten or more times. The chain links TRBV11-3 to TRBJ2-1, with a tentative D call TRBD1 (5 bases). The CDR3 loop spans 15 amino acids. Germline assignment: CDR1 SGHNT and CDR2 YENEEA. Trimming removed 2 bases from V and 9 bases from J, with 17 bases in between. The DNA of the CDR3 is TGTGCCAGCAGCTTAACAGGCGTTCTAGTTTCTGAGCAGTTCTTC. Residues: CASSLTGVLVSEQFF.

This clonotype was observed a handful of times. In DNA, the CDR3 is TGCAGCGTTGCTTTGTCAGATACGCAGTATTTT. Amino acids: CSVALSDTQYF. The chain is built from TRBV29-1 and TRBJ2-3; no reliable D call. Germline V gene data show CDR1 as SQVTM and CDR2 as ANQGSEA. The CDR3 contains 11 residues. Trimming took 4 bases from V and 4 from J, leaving 6 bases between them.

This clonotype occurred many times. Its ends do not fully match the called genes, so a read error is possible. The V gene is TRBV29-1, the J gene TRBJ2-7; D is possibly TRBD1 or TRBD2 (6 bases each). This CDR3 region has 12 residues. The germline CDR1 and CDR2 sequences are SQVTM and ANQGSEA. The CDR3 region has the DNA TGCAGCGTGTTGGTCGGGGGCCCCTCGAAGGACTTC. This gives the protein CSVLVGGPSKDF.

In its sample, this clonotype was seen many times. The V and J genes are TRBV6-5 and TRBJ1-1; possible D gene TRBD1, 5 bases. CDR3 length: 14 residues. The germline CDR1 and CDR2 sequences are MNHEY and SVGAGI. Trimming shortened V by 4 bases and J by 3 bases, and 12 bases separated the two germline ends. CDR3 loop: CASSSQGGYTEAFF. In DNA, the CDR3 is TGTGCCAGCAGTTCGCAGGGAGGGTACACTGAAGCTTTCTTT.

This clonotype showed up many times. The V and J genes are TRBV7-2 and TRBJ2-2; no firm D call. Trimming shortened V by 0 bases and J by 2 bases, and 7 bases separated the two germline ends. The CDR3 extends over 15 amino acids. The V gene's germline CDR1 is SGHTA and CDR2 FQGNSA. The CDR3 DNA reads TGTGCCAGCAGCTTAGCGCCGGCTAACACCGGGGAGCTGTTTTTT. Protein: CASSLAPANTGELFF.